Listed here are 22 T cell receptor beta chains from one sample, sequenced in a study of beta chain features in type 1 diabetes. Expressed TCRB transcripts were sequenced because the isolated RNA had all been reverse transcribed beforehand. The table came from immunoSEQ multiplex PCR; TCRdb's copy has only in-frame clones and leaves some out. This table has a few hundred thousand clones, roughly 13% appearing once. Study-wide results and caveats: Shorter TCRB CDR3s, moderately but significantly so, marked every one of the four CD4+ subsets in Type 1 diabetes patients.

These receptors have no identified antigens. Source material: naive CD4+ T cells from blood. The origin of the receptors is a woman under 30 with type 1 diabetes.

The CDR3 reads CASNYRNTGELFF. Here the CDR3 DNA reads TGTGCCAGTAATTACAGGAACACCGGGGAGCTGTTTTTT. This chain connects TRBV19 to TRBJ2-2; unclear D gene. From germline, CDR1 is LNHDA and CDR2 SQIVND (reference sequence). The V and J ends lost 7 bases and 1 base respectively, with 7 bases between them. The CDR3 consists of 13 residues.

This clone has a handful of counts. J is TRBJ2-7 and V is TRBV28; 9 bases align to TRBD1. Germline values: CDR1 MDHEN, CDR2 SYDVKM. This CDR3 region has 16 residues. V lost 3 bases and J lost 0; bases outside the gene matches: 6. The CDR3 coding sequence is TGTGCCAGCAGTTTTAGCGGACAGGGGAGCTCCTACGAGCAGTACTTC. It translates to CASSFSGQGSSYEQYF.

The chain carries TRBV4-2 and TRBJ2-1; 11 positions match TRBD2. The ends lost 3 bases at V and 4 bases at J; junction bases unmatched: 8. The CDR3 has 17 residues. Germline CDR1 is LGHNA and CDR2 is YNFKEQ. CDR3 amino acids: CASSHPVGTSGYNEQFF. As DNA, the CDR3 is TGTGCCAGCAGCCACCCTGTGGGGACTAGCGGTTACAATGAGCAGTTCTTC.

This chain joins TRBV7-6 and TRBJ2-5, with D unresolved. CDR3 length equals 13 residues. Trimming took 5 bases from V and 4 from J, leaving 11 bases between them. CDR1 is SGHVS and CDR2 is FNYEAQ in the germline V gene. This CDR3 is CASSPMVSETQYF. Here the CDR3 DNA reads TGTGCCAGCAGCCCTATGGTGTCAGAGACCCAGTACTTC.

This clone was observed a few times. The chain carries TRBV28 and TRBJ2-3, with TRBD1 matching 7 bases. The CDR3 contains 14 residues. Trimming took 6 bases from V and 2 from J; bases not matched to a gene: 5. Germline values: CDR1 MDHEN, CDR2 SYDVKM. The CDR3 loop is CASSLGTVTDTQYF. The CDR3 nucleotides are TGTGCCAGCAGCCTCGGGACAGTCACAGATACGCAGTATTTT.

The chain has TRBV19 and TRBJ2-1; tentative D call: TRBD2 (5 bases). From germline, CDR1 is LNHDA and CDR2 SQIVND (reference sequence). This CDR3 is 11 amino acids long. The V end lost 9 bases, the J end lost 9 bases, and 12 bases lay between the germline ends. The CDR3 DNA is TGTGCCAGCCAACGGGAAACTGAGCAGTTCTTC. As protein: CASQRETEQFF.

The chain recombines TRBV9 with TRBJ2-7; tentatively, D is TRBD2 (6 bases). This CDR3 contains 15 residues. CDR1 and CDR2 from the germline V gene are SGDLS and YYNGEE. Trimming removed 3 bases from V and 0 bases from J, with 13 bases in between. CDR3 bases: TGTGCCAGCAGCGGGGGTGGCGGGGCCTCCTACGAGCAGTACTTC. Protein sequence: CASSGGGGASYEQYF.

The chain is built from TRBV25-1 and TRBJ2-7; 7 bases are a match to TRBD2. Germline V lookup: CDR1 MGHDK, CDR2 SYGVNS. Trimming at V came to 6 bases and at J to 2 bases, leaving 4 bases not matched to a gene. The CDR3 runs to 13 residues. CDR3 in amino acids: CASSAGVPYEQYF. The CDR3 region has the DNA TGTGCCAGCAGCGCGGGAGTCCCCTACGAGCAGTACTTC.

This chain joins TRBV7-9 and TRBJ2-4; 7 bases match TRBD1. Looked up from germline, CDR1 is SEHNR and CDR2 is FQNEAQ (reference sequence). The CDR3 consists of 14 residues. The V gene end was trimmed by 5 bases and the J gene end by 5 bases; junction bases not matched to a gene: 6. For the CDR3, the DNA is TGTGCCAGCAGCATAACCGGGACAGAAAACATTCAGTACTTC. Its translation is CASSITGTENIQYF.

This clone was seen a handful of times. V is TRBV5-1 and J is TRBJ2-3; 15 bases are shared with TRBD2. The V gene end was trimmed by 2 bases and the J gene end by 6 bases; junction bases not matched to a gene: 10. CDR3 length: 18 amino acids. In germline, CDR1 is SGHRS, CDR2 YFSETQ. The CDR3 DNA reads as TGCGCCAGCAGCTTTACCGCCGGACTAGCGGGAGGGGAGGATACGCAGTATTTT. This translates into CASSFTAGLAGGEDTQYF.

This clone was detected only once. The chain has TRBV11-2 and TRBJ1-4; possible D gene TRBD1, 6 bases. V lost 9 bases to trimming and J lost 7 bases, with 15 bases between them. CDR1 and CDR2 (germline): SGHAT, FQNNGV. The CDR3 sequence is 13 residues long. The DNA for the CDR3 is TGTGCCAGTTACCCAGGGGTTGGTGAAAAACTGTTTTTT. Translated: CASYPGVGEKLFF.

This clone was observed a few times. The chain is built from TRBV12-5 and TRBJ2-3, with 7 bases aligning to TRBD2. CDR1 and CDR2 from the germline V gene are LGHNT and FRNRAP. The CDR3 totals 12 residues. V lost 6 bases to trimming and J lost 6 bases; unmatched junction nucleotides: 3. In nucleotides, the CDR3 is TGTGCTAGTGGCCGGGAGGAGGATACGCAGTATTTT. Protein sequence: CASGREEDTQYF.

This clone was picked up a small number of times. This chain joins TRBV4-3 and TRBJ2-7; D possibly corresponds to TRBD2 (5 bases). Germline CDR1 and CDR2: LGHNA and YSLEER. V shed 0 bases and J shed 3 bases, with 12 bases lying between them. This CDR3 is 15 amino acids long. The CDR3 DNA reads TGCGCCAGCAGCCAAGATCGCTCAGCGGACTACGAGCAGTACTTC. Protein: CASSQDRSADYEQYF.

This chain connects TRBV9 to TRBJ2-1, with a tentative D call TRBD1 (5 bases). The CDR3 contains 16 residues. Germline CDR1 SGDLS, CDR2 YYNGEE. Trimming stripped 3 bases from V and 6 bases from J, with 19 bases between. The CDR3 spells CASSAGHSSVGNEQFF. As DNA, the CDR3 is TGTGCCAGCAGCGCCGGACACTCCTCAGTGGGCAATGAGCAGTTCTTC.

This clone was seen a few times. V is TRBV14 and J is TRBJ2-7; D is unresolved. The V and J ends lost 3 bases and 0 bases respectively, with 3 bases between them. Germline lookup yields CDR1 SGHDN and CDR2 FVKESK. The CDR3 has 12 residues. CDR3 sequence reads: CASSQSSYEQYF. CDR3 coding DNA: TGTGCCAGCAGCCAGAGCTCCTACGAGCAGTACTTC.

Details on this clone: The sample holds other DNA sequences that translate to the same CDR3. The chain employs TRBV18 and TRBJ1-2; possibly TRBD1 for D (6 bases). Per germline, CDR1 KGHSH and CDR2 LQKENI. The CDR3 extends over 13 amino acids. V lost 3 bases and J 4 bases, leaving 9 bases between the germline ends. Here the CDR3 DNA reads TGTGCCAGCTCACCCGGACAGCTCTATGGCTACACCTTC. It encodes CASSPGQLYGYTF. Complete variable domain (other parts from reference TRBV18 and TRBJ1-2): NAGVMQNPRHLVRRRGQEARLRCSPMKGHSHVYWYRQLPEEGLKFMVYLQKENIIDESGMPKERFSAEFPKEGPSILRIQQVVRGDSAAYFCASSPGQLYGYTFGSGTRLTVV.

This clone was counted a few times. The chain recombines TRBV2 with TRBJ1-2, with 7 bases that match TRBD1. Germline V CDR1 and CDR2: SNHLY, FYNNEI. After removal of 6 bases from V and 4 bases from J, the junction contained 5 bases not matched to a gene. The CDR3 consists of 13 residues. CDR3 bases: TGTGCCAGCAGCTATCAGGGGGGCTATGGCTACACCTTC. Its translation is CASSYQGGYGYTF. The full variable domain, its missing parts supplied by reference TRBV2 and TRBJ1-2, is EPEVTQTPSHQVTQMGQEVILRCVPISNHLYFYWYRQILGQKVEFLVSFYNNEISEKSEIFDDQFSVERPDGSNFTLKIRSTKLEDSAMYFCASSYQGGYGYTFGSGTRLTVV.

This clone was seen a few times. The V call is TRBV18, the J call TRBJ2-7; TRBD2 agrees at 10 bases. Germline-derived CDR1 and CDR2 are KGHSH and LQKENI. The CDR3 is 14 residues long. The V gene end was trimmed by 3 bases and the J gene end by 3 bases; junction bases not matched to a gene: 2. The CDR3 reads CASSPASGSYEQYF. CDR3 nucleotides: TGTGCCAGCTCACCCGCTAGCGGGAGCTACGAGCAGTACTTC.

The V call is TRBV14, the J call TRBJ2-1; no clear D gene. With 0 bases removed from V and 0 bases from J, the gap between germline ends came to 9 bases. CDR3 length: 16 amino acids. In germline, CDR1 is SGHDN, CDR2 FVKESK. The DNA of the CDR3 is TGTGCCAGCAGCCAAGATGGTGGTAGCTCCTACAATGAGCAGTTCTTC. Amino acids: CASSQDGGSSYNEQFF.

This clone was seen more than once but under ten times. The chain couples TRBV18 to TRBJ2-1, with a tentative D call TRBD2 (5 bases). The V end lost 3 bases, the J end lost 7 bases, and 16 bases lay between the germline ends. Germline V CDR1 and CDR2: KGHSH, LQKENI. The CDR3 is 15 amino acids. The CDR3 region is CASSPTSAGENEQFF. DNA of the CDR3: TGTGCCAGCTCACCGACCTCCGCGGGCGAGAATGAGCAGTTCTTC. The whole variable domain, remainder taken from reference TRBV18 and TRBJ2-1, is NAGVMQNPRHLVRRRGQEARLRCSPMKGHSHVYWYRQLPEEGLKFMVYLQKENIIDESGMPKERFSAEFPKEGPSILRIQQVVRGDSAAYFCASSPTSAGENEQFFGPGTRLTVL.

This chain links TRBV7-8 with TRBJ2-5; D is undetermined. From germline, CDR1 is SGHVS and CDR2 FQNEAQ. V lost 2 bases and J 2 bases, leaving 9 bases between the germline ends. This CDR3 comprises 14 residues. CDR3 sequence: CASSLLDSQETQYF. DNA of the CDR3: TGTGCCAGCAGCTTATTAGACTCTCAAGAGACCCAGTACTTC.

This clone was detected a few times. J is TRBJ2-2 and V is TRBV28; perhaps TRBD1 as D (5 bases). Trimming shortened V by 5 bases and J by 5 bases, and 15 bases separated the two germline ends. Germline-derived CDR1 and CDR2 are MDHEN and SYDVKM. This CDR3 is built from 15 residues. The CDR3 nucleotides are TGTGCCAGCAGTCCCCCCCAGGGTTGGACCGGGGAGCTGTTTTTT. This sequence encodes CASSPPQGWTGELFF.